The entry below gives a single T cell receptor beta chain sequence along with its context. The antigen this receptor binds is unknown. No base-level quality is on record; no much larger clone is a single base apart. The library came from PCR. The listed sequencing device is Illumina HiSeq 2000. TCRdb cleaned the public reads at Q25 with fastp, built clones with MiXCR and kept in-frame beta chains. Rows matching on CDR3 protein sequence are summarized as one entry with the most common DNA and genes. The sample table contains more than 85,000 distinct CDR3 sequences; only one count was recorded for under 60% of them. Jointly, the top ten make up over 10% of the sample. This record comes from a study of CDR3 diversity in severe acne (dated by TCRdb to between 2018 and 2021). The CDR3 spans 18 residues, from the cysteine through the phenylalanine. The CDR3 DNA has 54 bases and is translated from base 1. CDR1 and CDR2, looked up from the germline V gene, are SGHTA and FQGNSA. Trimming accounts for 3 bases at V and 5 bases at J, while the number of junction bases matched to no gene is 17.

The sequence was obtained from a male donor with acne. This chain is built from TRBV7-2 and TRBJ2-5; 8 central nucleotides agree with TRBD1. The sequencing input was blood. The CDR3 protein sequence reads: CASSLDQGAGDLWETQYF. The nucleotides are TGTGCCAGCAGCTTGGACCAGGGGGCCGGGGACCTGTGGGAGACCCAGTACTTC. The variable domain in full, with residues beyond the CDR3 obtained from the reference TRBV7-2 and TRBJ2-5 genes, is GAGVSQSPSNKVTEKGKDVELRCDPISGHTALYWYRQSLGQGLEFLIYFQGNSAPDKSGLPSDRFSAERTGGSVSTLTIQRTQQEDSAVYLCASSLDQGAGDLWETQYFGPGTRLLVL.